This TCR beta chain emerged from a study of shared clonotypes between healthy human individuals. Samples underwent the assay at deep level. Genomic DNA from each subset was divided evenly over several immunoSEQ plates. Some clones are missing from TCRdb's copy, which holds only in-frame ones; the method was immunoSEQ multiplex PCR. The table has roughly 2.5 million clones, more than 80% seen once. V was shortened by 1 base and J by 4 bases, with 20 bases between the two germline ends. The CDR3 sequence is 17 residues long. Germline CDR1 SGHRS, CDR2 YFSETQ. The sample holds one count of this clone. What was sequenced was naive CD4+ T cells sorted from blood. This sample's subset: CD45RA+ positively selected. The origin of this receptor is a man aged 18 to 30 in good health. The J gene is TRBJ2-5, the V gene TRBV5-1; D perhaps matches TRBD1 (5 bases). CDR3 bases: TGCGCCAGCAGCTTGAGTTTCGCCAGGGAAGGAAGAGAGACCCAGTACTTC. Its protein product is CASSLSFAREGRETQYF. The entire variable domain, with the rest obtained from reference TRBV5-1 and TRBJ2-5, is as follows: KAGVTQTPRYLIKTRGQQVTLSCSPISGHRSVSWYQQTPGQGLQFLFEYFSETQRNKGNFPGRFSGRQFSNSRSEMNVSTLELGDSALYLCASSLSFAREGRETQYFGPGTRLLVL.